The clone carrying this T cell receptor (beta chain) was observed at least ten times. Its antigen is undetermined. RNA transcripts served as template for amplifying TCR beta CDR3 sequences. Scientists carried out first-round RT-PCR using HTBI primers and then a second-round multiplex PCR. TCRdb itself ran the multiplex PCR reads through MiXCR, one entry per CDR3 protein. Found here are approximately 1.2 million distinct CDR3 sequences, about two fifths of them singletons; the top ten hold around 10%. The sample is drawn from a study of Graves' ophthalmopathy and Graves' hyperthyroidism. Points from the study as a whole: Its predictions of ophthalmopathy progression gave the model over 65% sensitivity and about 72% specificity. Among expanded thyroid clonotypes above 0.001 frequency, most also occurred in blood.

With V trimmed by 3 bases and J by 2 bases, 7 bases remained unmatched. This CDR3 is built from 16 residues. The V gene's germline CDR1 is SGDLS and CDR2 YYNGEE. Material: peripheral blood or thyroid tissue (not recorded which). The receptor was isolated from an adult man with Graves' hyperthyroidism. The V gene is TRBV9, the J gene TRBJ1-4; TRBD1 matches at 7 bases. CDR3 in amino acids: CASSARQGWTNEKLFF. DNA of the CDR3: TGTGCCAGCAGCGCACGACAGGGCTGGACTAATGAAAAACTGTTTTTT.